Sequencing of this TCR beta chain was carried out in a study of blood T cell repertoires in COVID-19 (TCRdb year 2020). For context, the study as a whole: The collaborator samples originated in the United States, Italy and Spain and spanned the acute and convalescent phases of COVID-19. The prospective study material was composed of cDNA or gDNA derived from T cells, B-cell-depleted T cells, or PBMCs. The samples were drawn from the first 160 participants of the ongoing ImmuneRACE study and from 1,254 subjects provided by 6 global collaborators. The dataset comprised deeply sampled blood TCRbeta repertoires from subjects exposed to, actively infected with, or recovered from COVID-19. Where available, HLA class I and class II types were obtained from metadata supplied by the sample provider rather than from assay-based typing. The repertoires were made available in a free public database intended to serve as a resource for research on the immune response to SARS-CoV-2. The sample metadata nearly always contained a de-identified subject ID, COVID-19 status, age in years and sex. The paper as a whole reports these results and caveats: The amount of clinical and demographic metadata varied by source and participant and was provided uncurated.

On this clone: Its antigen has not been determined. The input lacks base qualities; no much larger clone sits a single base away.

The immunoSEQ Assay, a bias-controlled multiplex PCR, was used to amplify TCRbeta CDR3 regions from genomic DNA. As for how the authors treated the data: The number of nucleated cells in each sample was estimated from the amplification of reference gene primers within the assay. Sequence reads were collapsed and filtered to measure the absolute abundance of every unique TCRbeta CDR3 rearrangement. Productive Simpson clonality was computed per sample as the square root of Simpson's diversity index over productive rearrangements. TCRdb took this table from immuneACCESS and kept in-frame rearrangements with V and J called. Such tables lack part of the clones; where checked against another copy, unresolved V genes explain under half of the gap, and the rest is unexplained. That table is the source of V, J and clone size, and D and trimming were worked out from the DNA. The sample table holds 220,000 or so clones, of which about 86% were seen once. Jointly, the top ten make up 3% of the sample.

The germline V gene (reference sequence) yields PRHDT for CDR1 and FYEKMQ for CDR2. V is shortened by 5 bases, J by 1 base, and the region joining them spans 12 bases. Reading from cysteine to phenylalanine, the CDR3 counts 14 amino acids. The kept DNA is CDR3 alone, 42 bases in frame from the first base. A second Seattle source provided samples from volunteer blood donors who had recovered from COVID-19. The collaborating institutions used their own protocols to collect whole blood in K2EDTA tubes. For TCRbeta analysis, collaborators shipped samples in one of three forms: frozen whole blood, isolated PBMCs, or DNA extracted from either of those sample types.

The rearrangement joined TRBV13 to TRBJ2-7, and the D gene may be TRBD2, 6 bases matching. The sequence came from a woman in her twenties or thirties who had recovered from COVID-19. Source material: peripheral blood. The nucleotide sequence reads as follows: TGTGCCAGCAGCACGGGAGTTGGATCCTACGAGCAGTACTTC. This sequence encodes CASSTGVGSYEQYF.